This TCR beta chain was found in a study of cytomegalovirus exposure and HLA in healthy donors. Study context: An earlier analysis identified under 130 million unique TCR beta sequences in some 170 million T cells.

The primer mix had 60 Vbeta and 13 Jbeta primers. Clones were read by immunoSEQ multiplex PCR, and TCRdb kept only the in-frame ones, dropping some. The data hold roughly 180,000 clones, with roughly 81% observed a single time. Broader study findings: The authors enumerated roughly 180 TCR beta chains as linked to cytomegalovirus. DRB1 had the most TCR associations and HLA-C the fewest, a later analysis found, with rates varying by HLA locus. Later on, a genetic analysis was performed. It linked a missense variant in DCLRE1C with V- and J-gene trimming of TCR beta.

As concerns this clone: Antigen: not known.

The receptor was derived from a girl under 18 in good health and CMV-seropositive. Source material: PBMCs.

Written as DNA, the CDR3 is TGTGCCAGCAGTTACAGGCAGGGCCGAACTGAAGCTTTCTTT. It yields the protein CASSYRQGRTEAFF. The gene calls are TRBV6-6 and TRBJ1-1; tentatively, D is TRBD1 (5 bases). The V gene's germline CDR1 is MNHNY and CDR2 SVGAGI (reference sequence). Deletions cut 2 bases from V and 5 bases from J, with 12 bases between. CDR3 length equals 14 residues.